The sequence of this T cell receptor beta chain was determined in a study of PD-L1 blockade in urothelial cancer. Study-wide background: Median T cell yield per blood sample was around 130,000 cells. Whole-study results and caveats: Patients with below-median pretreatment blood clonality survived longer.

This clone was seen just once. The antigen remains unidentified. Time point meaning: peripheral blood 6 weeks after treatment start. Every PCR was spiked with synthetic TCR analog templates. Clones were sequenced by immunoSEQ multiplex PCR, and TCRdb holds only the in-frame ones, with some missing. The sample yields some 40,000 clones, about 90% seen once. The CDR3 extends over 14 amino acids. CDR1 is SGHAT and CDR2 is FQDESV in the germline V gene (reference sequence). With 5 bases clipped from V and 4 bases from J, the junction kept 7 bases outside the gene matches. This clonotype originated in a man between 65 and 85 years old with urothelial cancer. Sequenced material: PBMCs, taken around atezolizumab (anti-PD-L1) treatment. The V call is TRBV11-1, the J call TRBJ2-7; 8 bases fit TRBD1. CDR3 amino acids: CASSRGQGVYEQYF. The CDR3 DNA is TGTGCCAGCAGCCGAGGACAGGGAGTTTACGAGCAGTACTTC.